The rows below give T cell receptor beta chains drawn from one sample of a study of blood T cells in healthy people across ages. A single record per CDR3 protein comes from TCRdb applying MiXCR to the 5' RACE reads. In the table there are over 1.5 million distinct CDR3 sequences, less than 50% of which are singletons. The specimen was blood. These receptors originate from a woman between 40 and 50 years old in good health. The CDR3 runs from the conserved cysteine through the conserved F or W. Each record gives: clone size, J gene, D gene, V gene, CDR3 protein, CDR3 DNA. The D gene is left open where the match is weak. The size entry is marked missing in some rows and otherwise reads once, few, many or a size class.

clone_size: NA; j_call: TRBJ2-3; d_call: NA; v_call: TRBV27; cdr3_aa: CASSLRPSGGTDTQYF; cdr3_nt: TGTGCCAGCAGTTTAAGGCCATCCGGAGGCACAGATACGCAGTATTTT
clone_size: NA; j_call: TRBJ1-1; d_call: NA; v_call: TRBV29-1; cdr3_aa: CSVEVGRWGTEAFF; cdr3_nt: TGCAGCGTTGAGGTAGGGCGTTGGGGCACTGAAGCTTTCTTT
clone_size: NA; j_call: TRBJ2-3; d_call: NA; v_call: TRBV7-9; cdr3_aa: CASSSVRAPLPDTQYF; cdr3_nt: TGTGCCAGCAGCTCGGTTAGGGCCCCCCTACCAGATACGCAGTATTTT
clone_size: NA; j_call: TRBJ1-2; d_call: NA; v_call: TRBV15; cdr3_aa: CATSSPSGDYGYTF; cdr3_nt: TGTGCCACCAGCAGTCCGTCAGGGGACTATGGCTACACCTTC
clone_size: NA; j_call: TRBJ2-1; d_call: TRBD2; v_call: TRBV27; cdr3_aa: CASSLHSGGSYEQFF; cdr3_nt: TGTGCCAGCAGTTTACATAGCGGGGGGAGTTATGAGCAGTTCTTC
clone_size: NA; j_call: TRBJ2-3; d_call: NA; v_call: TRBV7-8; cdr3_aa: CASSNRPSTDTQYF; cdr3_nt: TGTGCCAGCAGCAATAGACCCAGCACAGATACGCAGTATTTT
clone_size: NA; j_call: TRBJ1-1; d_call: NA; v_call: TRBV5-1; cdr3_aa: CASSISGLNTEAFF; cdr3_nt: TGCGCCAGCAGCATCTCGGGGCTGAACACTGAAGCTTTCTTT
clone_size: few; j_call: TRBJ2-5; d_call: NA; v_call: TRBV19; cdr3_aa: CASSQRDAFEETQYF; cdr3_nt: TGTGCCAGTAGTCAACGGGACGCCTTCGAAGAGACCCAGTACTTC
clone_size: NA; j_call: TRBJ1-1; d_call: TRBD1; v_call: TRBV9; cdr3_aa: CASSADMGQGFETEAFF; cdr3_nt: TGTGCCAGCAGCGCGGACATGGGACAGGGTTTCGAAACTGAAGCTTTCTTT
clone_size: few; j_call: TRBJ2-3; d_call: NA; v_call: TRBV20-1; cdr3_aa: CSAREKSTDTQYF; cdr3_nt: TGCAGTGCTAGAGAAAAGTCGACAGATACGCAGTATTTT